This T cell receptor beta chain was documented in a study of shared clonotypes between healthy human individuals. All donors qualified as healthy HIV-negative adults and had experienced no recent acute infections or vaccinations. Genomic DNA (from each subset) was split evenly across several immunoSEQ plates. Measured with immunoSEQ multiplex PCR; TCRdb has only the in-frame clones, and not every one. The table includes 2 million to 2.5 million clones, approximately 95% detected once. Study findings and constraints: A small donor pool kept down the genetic and exposure-history diversity that was represented.

To note about this clone: What it binds is unknown.

The CDR3 spans 13 residues. Trimming stripped 2 bases from V and 7 bases from J, with 11 bases between. Germline CDR1 MDHEN, CDR2 SYDVKM. This receptor was identified in a man between 18 and 29 years old in good health. Some clones in this sample may be carry-over from other donors' samples. The source material was naive CD4+ T cells from PBMCs. Subset defined: CD45RA+ positively selected. The chain carries TRBV28 and TRBJ1-2; D might be TRBD1 (5 bases). This CDR3 is CASSLGRGAGYTF. The CDR3, as DNA: TGTGCCAGCAGTTTAGGTAGGGGCGCTGGCTACACCTTC.